The T cell receptor (beta chain) under discussion was sequenced for a study of vaccination and CD4 T cells after COVID-19. Looking at the study overall: SARS-CoV-2, HCoV-NL63, HCoV-OC43 and HCoV-229E supplied the overlapping spike peptides used to stimulate cells.

As for this clonotype: The antigen is undetermined.

The time point here: late sampling 161 to 241 days after vaccination in a few convalescent patients. Indicated treatment: roughly nine-day PBMC culture with coronavirus spike peptide pools or control peptides (ViraFEST assay). Cultured CD4+ T cells had their DNA profiled by the Oncomine TCR Beta short-read assay. The source of extracted genomic DNA was cultured CD4+ T cells. TCRdb used MiXCR to reprocess the PCR reads, holding one entry per CDR3 protein. The sample includes 25,000 to 30,000 distinct CDR3 sequences, 35% to 50% of them seen just once. Study-wide results and limits: The study found that a median about 85% of reactive clones in convalescent patients appeared only post-vaccination.

The CDR3 consists of 14 residues. Trimming pared 5 bases from V and 2 bases from J, leaving 10 bases between. Germline assignment: CDR1 SGHTA and CDR2 FQGNSA. Source: CD4+ T cells from blood, cultured in vitro, taken about 7 months after SARS-CoV-2 vaccination. This sequence originates from a human donor who had recovered from COVID-19. The rearrangement joins TRBV7-2 to TRBJ1-3, with D perhaps TRBD1 (6 bases). This chain's CDR3 is CASSPTGTGNTIYF. As DNA, the CDR3 is TGTGCCAGCAGCCCCACAGGGACTGGAAACACCATATATTTT.